This T cell receptor (beta chain) was identified during a study of cytomegalovirus exposure and HLA in healthy donors. Looked up from germline, CDR1 is LGHNA and CDR2 is YSLEER. Between the trimmed V and J ends, which lost 0 bases and 4 bases, there was a span of 10 bases. This CDR3 comprises 15 residues. Turning to this clone: Its specificity is unknown.

Primers for the PCR totalled 60 Vbeta and 13 Jbeta. Sequencing was performed with immunoSEQ multiplex PCR; in TCRdb, only in-frame clones are kept and a portion is missing. The data hold over 100,000 clones, with 75% to 80% observed a single time. Donors were ostensibly healthy at sampling, although undocumented immune exposures were probable. Study-wide findings and caveats: It was assumed in the presence/absence analyses that sequencing depth was roughly uniform across donors. The study had only CMV serostatus as immune exposure information. Cytomegalovirus status, reportedly, was diagnosed with high specificity and sensitivity by the classifier.

Material: PBMCs. This clonotype was sampled from a young woman in good health and CMV-seropositive. V is TRBV4-3 and J is TRBJ1-3; D is uncertain. CDR3: CASSQELRSGNTIYF. DNA for the CDR3: TGCGCCAGCAGCCAAGAACTAAGGTCCGGAAACACCATATATTTT.